This T cell receptor beta chain comes out of a study of blood T cell repertoires in COVID-19. Study in general: Italy, Spain and the United States were the sources of the convalescent and acute COVID-19 samples. Sample material is recorded as cDNA or gDNA derived from T cells, B-cell-depleted T cells, or PBMCs.

The CDR3 sequence is 15 residues long. The germline V gene has CDR1 MGHRA and CDR2 YSYEKL. After removal of 4 bases from V and 6 bases from J, the junction contained 8 bases not matched to a gene. How the authors handled the data: Cell counts per sample came from amplifying reference gene primers. Sequenced by immunoSEQ multiplex PCR; TCRdb stores in-frame clones only, minus some. For V, J and clone size, that table is used; D and trimming come from the DNA. The sample carries approximately 130,000 clones, 75% to 80% recorded once. The gene calls are TRBV4-1 and TRBJ2-7; 11 bases agree with TRBD2. The source is a human donor in a cohort sampled during active COVID-19. Sequencing was done on a sample of peripheral blood. CDR3 nucleotide sequence: TGCGCCAGCAGCCTTAGCGGGAGGGCCTTAGGCGAGCAGTACTTC. It codes for CASSLSGRALGEQYF.